Listed here is a single TCR beta chain. The antigen is unknown. Using a J-beta primer mix together with a sample-barcoded 5' primer, a second PCR was run for roughly 7 to 11 cycles. A single record per CDR3 protein comes from TCRdb applying MiXCR to the 5' RACE reads. The sample includes 1.5 million to 2 million distinct CDR3 sequences, roughly two fifths of them seen just once. The sample belongs to a study of blood T cells in healthy people across ages. General study points: Estimates drawn from one million T cells were deemed to understate diversity.

The CDR3 loop spans 13 amino acids. The germline V gene has CDR1 LGHDT and CDR2 YNNKEL (reference sequence). Trimming took off 5 bases at V and 6 bases at J, with 13 bases between the two ends. This TCR was recovered from a human donor in good health. The sequencing sample was made of blood. The genes are TRBV3-1 and TRBJ1-1, with D unresolved. This chain's CDR3 is CASSATRAAEAFF. The CDR3 coding sequence is TGTGCCAGCAGCGCGACGCGGGCGGCTGAAGCTTTCTTT.